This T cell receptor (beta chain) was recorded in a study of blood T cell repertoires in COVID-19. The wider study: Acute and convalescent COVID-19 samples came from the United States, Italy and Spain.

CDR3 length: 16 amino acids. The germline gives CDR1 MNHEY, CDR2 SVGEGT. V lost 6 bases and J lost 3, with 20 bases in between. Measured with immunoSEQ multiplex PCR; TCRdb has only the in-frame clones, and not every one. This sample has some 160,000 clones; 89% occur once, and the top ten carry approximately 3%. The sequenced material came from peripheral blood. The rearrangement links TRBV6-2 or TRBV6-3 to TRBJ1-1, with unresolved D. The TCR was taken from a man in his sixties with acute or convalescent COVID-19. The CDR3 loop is CASSPYPGGMDTEAFF. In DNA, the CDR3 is TGTGCCAGCAGCCCTTACCCCGGAGGGATGGACACTGAAGCTTTCTTT.